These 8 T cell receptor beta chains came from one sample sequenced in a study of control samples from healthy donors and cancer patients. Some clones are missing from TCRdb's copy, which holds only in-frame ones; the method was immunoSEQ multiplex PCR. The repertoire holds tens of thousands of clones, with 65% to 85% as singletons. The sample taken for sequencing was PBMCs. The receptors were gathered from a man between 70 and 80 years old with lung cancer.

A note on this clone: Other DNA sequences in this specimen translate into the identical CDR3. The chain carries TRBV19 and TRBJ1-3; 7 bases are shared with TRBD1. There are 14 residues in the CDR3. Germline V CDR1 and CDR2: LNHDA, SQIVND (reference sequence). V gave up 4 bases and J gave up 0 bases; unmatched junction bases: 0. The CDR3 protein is CASSTGGSGNTIYF. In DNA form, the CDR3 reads TGTGCCAGTAGTACAGGGGGCTCTGGAAACACCATATATTTT.

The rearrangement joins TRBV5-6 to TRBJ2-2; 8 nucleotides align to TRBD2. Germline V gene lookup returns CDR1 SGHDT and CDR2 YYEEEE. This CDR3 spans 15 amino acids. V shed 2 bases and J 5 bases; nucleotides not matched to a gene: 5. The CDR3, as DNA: TGTGCCAGCAGCTTCGGGACTAGGCGGACCGGGGAGCTGTTTTTT. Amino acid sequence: CASSFGTRRTGELFF.

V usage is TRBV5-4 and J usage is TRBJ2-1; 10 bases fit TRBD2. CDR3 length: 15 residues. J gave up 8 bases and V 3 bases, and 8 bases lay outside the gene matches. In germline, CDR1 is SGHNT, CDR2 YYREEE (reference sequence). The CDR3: CASSSSGGAPDEQFF. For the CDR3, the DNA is TGTGCCAGCAGCTCAAGCGGGGGGGCCCCGGATGAGCAGTTCTTC.

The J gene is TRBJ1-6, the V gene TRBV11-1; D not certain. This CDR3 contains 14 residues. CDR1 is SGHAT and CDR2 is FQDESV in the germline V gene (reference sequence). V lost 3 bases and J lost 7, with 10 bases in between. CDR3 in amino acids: CASSFFGENSPLHF. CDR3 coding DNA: TGTGCCAGCAGCTTTTTCGGGGAAAATTCACCCCTCCACTTT.

The DNA for the CDR3 is TGTGCCAGCAGCGTAGGGTTAAGCTCCTACGAGCAGTACTTC. Amino acids: CASSVGLSSYEQYF. The chain combines TRBV9 with TRBJ2-7; unclear D gene. Germline V gene lookup returns CDR1 SGDLS and CDR2 YYNGEE. The CDR3 contains 14 residues. V gave up 0 bases and J gave up 0 bases, with 7 bases separating them.

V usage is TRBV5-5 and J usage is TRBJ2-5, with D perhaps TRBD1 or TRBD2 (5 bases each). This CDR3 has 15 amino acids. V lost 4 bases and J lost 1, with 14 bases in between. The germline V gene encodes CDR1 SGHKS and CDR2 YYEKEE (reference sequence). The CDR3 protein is CASSRPGRSQETQYF. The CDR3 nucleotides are TGTGCCAGCAGCAGACCGGGACGGAGCCAAGAGACCCAGTACTTC.

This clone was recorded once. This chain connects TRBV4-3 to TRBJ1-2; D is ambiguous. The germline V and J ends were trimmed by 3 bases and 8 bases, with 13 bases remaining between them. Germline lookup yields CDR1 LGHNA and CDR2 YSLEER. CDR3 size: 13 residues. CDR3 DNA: TGCGCCAGCAGCCACCCTTCTATAGGAGGCTACACCTTC. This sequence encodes CASSHPSIGGYTF.

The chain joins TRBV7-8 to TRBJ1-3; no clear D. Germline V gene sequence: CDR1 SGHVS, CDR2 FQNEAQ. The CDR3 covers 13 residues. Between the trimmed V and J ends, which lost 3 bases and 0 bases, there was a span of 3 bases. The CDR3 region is CASSFASGNTIYF. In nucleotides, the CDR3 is TGTGCCAGCAGCTTTGCCTCTGGAAACACCATATATTTT.